This TCR beta chain was recovered during a study of blood T cells in healthy people across ages. V was cut by 2 bases and J by 1 base, with 15 bases left in between. The CDR3 has 17 amino acids. Germline CDR1 and CDR2: SGHTA and FQGNSA. Together with a sample-barcoded 5' primer, a J-beta primer mix was included in a second PCR lasting about 7 to 11 cycles. TCRdb analysed the 5' RACE reads with MiXCR anew, one entry per CDR3 protein. The sample carries over 1,300,000 distinct CDR3 sequences, 45% to 70% recorded once. The chain carries TRBV7-2 and TRBJ2-4; either TRBD1 or TRBD2 may supply D (5 bases each). The sequenced sample consisted of blood. The source of this sequence is a man between 18 and 35 years old in good health. As DNA, the CDR3 is TGTGCCAGCAGCTTATATGGGGGTTACGACGCCAAAAACATTCAGTACTTC. It encodes CASSLYGGYDAKNIQYF.